This TCR beta chain was identified during a study of shared clonotypes between healthy human individuals. The wider study: CD4 naive and CD4 memory each took three plates per donor, while CD8 naive took two and CD8 memory one. Study-level results: The naive CD4 repertoires of a few donors were compared, and approximately 5% of clonotypes were shared.

There were no recent acute infections or vaccinations among the donors, who were healthy HIV-negative adults. Each replicate PCR on the sorted subsets used around 200 ng DNA (around 30,000 T cell genomes). Assay: immunoSEQ multiplex PCR; the TCRdb copy retains only in-frame clones and omits some. The sample carries under 1,100,000 clones, approximately 72% recorded once. The ends lost 4 bases at V and 7 bases at J; junction bases unmatched: 6. The CDR3 is 14 residues long. CDR1 and CDR2 from the germline V gene are SGHNT and YYREEE (reference sequence). As for this clone: Antigen: not known.

The sequence was collected from a man between 18 and 35 years old in good health. The chain carries TRBV5-4 and TRBJ1-2; 11 bases align to TRBD1. Source material: memory CD4+ T cells sorted from blood. The subset: CD45RA-negative fraction. In DNA form, the CDR3 reads TGTGCCAGCAGCCCGGACAGGGGGCTCTTTGGCTACACCTTC. The encoded protein is CASSPDRGLFGYTF. The variable domain in full, completed from reference TRBV5-4 and TRBJ1-2, reads ETGVTQSPTHLIKTRGQQVTLRCSSQSGHNTVSWYQQALGQGPQFIFQYYREEENGRGNFPPRFSGLQFPNYSSELNVNALELDDSALYLCASSPDRGLFGYTFGSGTRLTVV.